This TCR beta chain was documented in a study of blood T cell repertoires in COVID-19. About the study: Acute and convalescent COVID-19 specimens originated in the United States, Italy and Spain. Sample material is recorded as cDNA or gDNA derived from T cells, B-cell-depleted T cells, or PBMCs.

Authors' processing steps: Cell counts per sample came from amplifying reference gene primers. Measured with immunoSEQ multiplex PCR; TCRdb has only the in-frame clones, and not every one. For V, J and clone size, that table is used; D and trimming come from the DNA. The table includes around 200,000 clones, approximately 80% detected once. The sequencing input was peripheral blood. The clonotype originates from a woman older than 75 with active or convalescent COVID-19.

DNA of the CDR3: TGCAGTGCTCCGCCAGGGGCTGGCTACACCTTC. It encodes CSAPPGAGYTF. The chain employs TRBV20-1 and TRBJ1-2, with a weak D call TRBD1 (6 bases). Trimming removed 5 bases at V and 7 bases at J, with 11 bases between. The CDR3 contains 11 residues. CDR1 and CDR2 (germline): DFQATT, SNEGSKA (reference sequence).